This T cell receptor beta chain was captured in a study of graft-versus-host responses after intestinal transplantation (dated by TCRdb to the early 2020s). About the investigation overall: Multivisceral, liver-intestinal, or isolated intestinal transplants were received by the recipients. Graft-versus-host and host-versus-graft alloreactive T cell clones were tracked in the graft, circulation and bone marrow after intestinal transplantation using bulk TCR-beta CDR3 sequencing. Rather than being sequenced by the commercial service, samples from a few later patients were sequenced in-house on an Illumina MiSeq and processed with MiXCR. All recipients received anti-thymocyte globulin induction followed by maintenance tacrolimus and steroids for approximately 3 years. Donor T cell macrochimerism was defined as a peak of at least 4% donor T cells among recipient peripheral blood mononuclear cells. To identify alloreactive clones, pre-transplant mixed lymphocyte reaction products were sequenced and compared with unstimulated pre-transplant donor and recipient T cells. The cohort enrolled approximately 24 intestinal transplant recipients including one retransplant, and a few patients lacking pretransplant specimens were excluded. General conclusions and limits of the study: In the allografts of patients with donor T cell macrochimerism, GvH to HvG T cell clonal ratios were high. GvH clones were found in recipient bone marrow, and some of the GvH clones appeared earlier in ileal mucosa or blood, which is consistent with an intestinal mucosal origin. Early after transplant, peak levels of circulating GvH clones were associated with declines in HvG clones. The conclusions were limited by the relatively low number and heterogeneity of the intestinal transplant patients.

As regards this clone: The antigen this receptor binds is unknown. No base quality information exists; no much larger clone differs at one position.

Cut back by 2 bases and 3 bases, the V and J ends lie 8 bases apart. The CDR1 and CDR2 encoded by the germline V gene are SGHVS and FNYEAQ. The CDR3 has 13 amino acids, counting the end cysteine and phenylalanine. CDR3 DNA only is kept here, 39 bases in frame from base 1. Library preparation employed the immunoSEQ multiplex PCR assay. For most patients, genomic DNA was isolated with the Qiagen DNeasy Blood and Tissue Kit and sent frozen to Adaptive Biotechnologies for TCR sequencing. High-throughput TCR-beta CDR3 sequencing of genomic DNA from most patients was performed by Adaptive Biotechnologies. The study's own analysis went as follows. TCR sequencing data were retrieved from Adaptive's ImmunoSEQ software for around 20 patients, whereas three other patients were processed with MiXCR and VDJtools. CD4 versus CD8 sorting errors were corrected by removing sequences found in both subsets at a frequency ratio below 5:1. CDR3 nucleotide sequences shared between donor and recipient were removed because their origin could not be assigned. At least 2-fold expansion over unstimulated cells and a minimum CFSE-low frequency of 0.002% (template counts) or 0.001% (read counts) were required for clones to be classified as alloreactive. A clone was considered mappable if detected in the sequenced pre-transplant spleen, lymph node, or MLR CFSE-low populations of the donor or recipient. Cumulative frequency of alloreactive clones was calculated as a percentage of all sequences weighted by copy number. TCRdb obtained this table from immuneACCESS and retained in-frame rearrangements with V and J assigned. These tables miss some clones; where compared with another copy, unresolved V genes account for less than half of the shortfall, and the remainder is unexplained. That table is the source of V, J and clone size, and D and trimming were worked out from the DNA. This sample lists about 110,000 clones; about 93% were detected once. Together, the top ten hold around 0.49% of the sample.

Sample time point, as interpreted from the label and publication: cells obtained before transplantation from donor or recipient. CD3+CD4+ and CD3+CD8+ populations were FACS-sorted from unstimulated pre-transplant donor and recipient cells taken from spleen or lymph nodes. The sequence derives from a human donor who received an intestinal transplant. The specimen comprised unstimulated CD8+ T cells sorted from spleen or lymph node cells, sampled before intestinal transplant. Recombination linked TRBV7-6 to TRBJ2-7; the D gene identity is not certain. The CDR3 protein: CASSLTDNYEQYF. The bases are TGTGCCAGCAGCTTAACTGACAACTACGAGCAGTACTTC.